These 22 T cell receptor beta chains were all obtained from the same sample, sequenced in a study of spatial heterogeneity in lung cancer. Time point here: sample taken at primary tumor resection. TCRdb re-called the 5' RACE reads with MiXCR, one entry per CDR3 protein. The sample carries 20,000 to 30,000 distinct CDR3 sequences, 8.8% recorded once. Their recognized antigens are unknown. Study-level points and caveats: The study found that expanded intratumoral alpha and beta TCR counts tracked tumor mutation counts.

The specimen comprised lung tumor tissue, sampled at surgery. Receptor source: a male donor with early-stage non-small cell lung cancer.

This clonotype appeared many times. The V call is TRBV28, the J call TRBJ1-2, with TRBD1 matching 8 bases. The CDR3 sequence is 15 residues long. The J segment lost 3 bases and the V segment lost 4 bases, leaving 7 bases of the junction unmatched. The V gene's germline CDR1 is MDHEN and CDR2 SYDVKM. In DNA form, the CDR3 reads TGTGCCAGCAGTTCGCAGGGGGCCGAGGACTATGGCTACACCTTC. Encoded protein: CASSSQGAEDYGYTF.

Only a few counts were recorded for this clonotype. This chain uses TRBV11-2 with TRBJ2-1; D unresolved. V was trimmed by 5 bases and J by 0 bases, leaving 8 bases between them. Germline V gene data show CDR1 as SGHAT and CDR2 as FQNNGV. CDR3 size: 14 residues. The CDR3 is CASSLVSSYNEQFF. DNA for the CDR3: TGTGCCAGCAGCCTTGTGAGCTCCTACAATGAGCAGTTCTTC.

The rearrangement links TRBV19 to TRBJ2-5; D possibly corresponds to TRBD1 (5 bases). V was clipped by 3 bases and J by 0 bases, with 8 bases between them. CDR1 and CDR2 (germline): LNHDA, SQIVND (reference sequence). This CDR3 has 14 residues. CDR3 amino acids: CASSMARDQETQYF. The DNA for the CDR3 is TGTGCCAGTAGTATGGCCAGGGACCAAGAGACCCAGTACTTC.

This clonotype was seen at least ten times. CDR3 amino acids: CASSQDGTPADNEQFF. In DNA form, the CDR3 reads TGCGCCAGCAGCCAAGATGGGACCCCGGCGGACAATGAGCAGTTCTTC. The chain combines TRBV4-3 with TRBJ2-1; D assignment may be TRBD1 or TRBD2 (5 bases each). CDR1 is LGHNA, CDR2 YSLEER, per germline. This CDR3 has 16 amino acids. Trimming pared 0 bases from V and 5 bases from J, leaving 14 bases between.

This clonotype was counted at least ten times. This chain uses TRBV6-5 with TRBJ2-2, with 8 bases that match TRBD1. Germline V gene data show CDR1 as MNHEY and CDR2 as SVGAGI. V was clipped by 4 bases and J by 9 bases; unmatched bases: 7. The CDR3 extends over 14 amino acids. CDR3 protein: CASSLGQGIWELFF. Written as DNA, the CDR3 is TGTGCCAGCAGTTTAGGACAGGGTATCTGGGAGCTGTTTTTT.

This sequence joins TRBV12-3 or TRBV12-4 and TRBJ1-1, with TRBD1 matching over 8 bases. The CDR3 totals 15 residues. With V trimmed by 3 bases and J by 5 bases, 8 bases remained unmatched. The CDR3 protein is CASSFTNRGKTEAFF. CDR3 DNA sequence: TGTGCCAGCAGTTTCACGAACAGGGGGAAAACTGAAGCTTTCTTT.

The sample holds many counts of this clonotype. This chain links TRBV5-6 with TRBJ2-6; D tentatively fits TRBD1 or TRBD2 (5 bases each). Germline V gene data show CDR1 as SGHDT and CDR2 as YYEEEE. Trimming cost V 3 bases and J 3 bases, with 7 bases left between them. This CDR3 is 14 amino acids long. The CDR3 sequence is CASSWGSGANVLTF. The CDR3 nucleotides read TGTGCCAGCAGCTGGGGGAGTGGGGCCAACGTCCTGACTTTC. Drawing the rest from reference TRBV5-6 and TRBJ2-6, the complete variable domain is DAGVTQSPTHLIKTRGQQVTLRCSPKSGHDTVSWYQQALGQGPQFIFQYYEEEERQRGNFPDRFSGHQFPNYSSELNVNALLLGDSALYLCASSWGSGANVLTFGAGSRLTVL.

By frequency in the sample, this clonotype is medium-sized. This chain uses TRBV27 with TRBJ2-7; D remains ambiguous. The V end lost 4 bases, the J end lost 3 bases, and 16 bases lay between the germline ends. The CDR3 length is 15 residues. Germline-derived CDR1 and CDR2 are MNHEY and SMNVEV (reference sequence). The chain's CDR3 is CASSSRQTVNYEQYF. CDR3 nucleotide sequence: TGTGCCAGCAGTTCCCGCCAGACTGTCAACTACGAGCAGTACTTC.

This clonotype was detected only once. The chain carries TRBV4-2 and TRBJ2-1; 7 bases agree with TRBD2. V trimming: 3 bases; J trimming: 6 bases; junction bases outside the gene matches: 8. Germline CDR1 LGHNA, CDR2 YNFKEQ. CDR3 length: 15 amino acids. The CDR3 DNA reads TGTGCCAGCAGCCATTCCGGGACTACAGGCAATGAGCAGTTCTTC. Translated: CASSHSGTTGNEQFF.

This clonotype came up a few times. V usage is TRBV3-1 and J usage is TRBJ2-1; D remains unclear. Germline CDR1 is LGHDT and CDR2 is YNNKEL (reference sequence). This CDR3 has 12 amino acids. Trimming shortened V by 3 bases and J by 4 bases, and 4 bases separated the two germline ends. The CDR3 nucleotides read TGTGCCAGCAGCCAGGGTTACAATGAGCAGTTCTTC. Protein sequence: CASSQGYNEQFF.

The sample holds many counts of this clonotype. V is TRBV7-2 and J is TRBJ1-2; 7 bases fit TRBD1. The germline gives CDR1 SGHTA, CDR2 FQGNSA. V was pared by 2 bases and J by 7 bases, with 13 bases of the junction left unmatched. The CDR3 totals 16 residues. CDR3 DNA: TGTGCCAGCAGCTTAACCGCTATTGGGACAGCGGTTGGCTACACCTTC. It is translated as CASSLTAIGTAVGYTF.

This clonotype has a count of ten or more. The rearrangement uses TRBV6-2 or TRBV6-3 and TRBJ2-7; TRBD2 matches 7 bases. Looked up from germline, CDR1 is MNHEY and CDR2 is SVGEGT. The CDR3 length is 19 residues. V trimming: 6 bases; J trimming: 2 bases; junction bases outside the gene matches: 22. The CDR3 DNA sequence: TGTGCCAGCAGCCGCCGGGCACTAAGGTCTCTTCTAGCGGCCTACGAGCAGTACTTC. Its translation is CASSRRALRSLLAAYEQYF.

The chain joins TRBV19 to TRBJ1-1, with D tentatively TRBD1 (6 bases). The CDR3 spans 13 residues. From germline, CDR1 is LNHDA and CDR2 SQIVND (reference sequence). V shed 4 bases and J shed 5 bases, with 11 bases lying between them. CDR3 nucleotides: TGTGCCAGTAGTACCTCAGGGGAAACTGAAGCTTTCTTT. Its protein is CASSTSGETEAFF.

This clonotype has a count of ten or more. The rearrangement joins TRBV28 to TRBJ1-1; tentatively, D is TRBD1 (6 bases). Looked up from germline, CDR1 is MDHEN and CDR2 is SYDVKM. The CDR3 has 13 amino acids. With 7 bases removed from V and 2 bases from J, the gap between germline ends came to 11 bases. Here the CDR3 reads CASNQGRNTEAFF. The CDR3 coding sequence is TGTGCCAGCAATCAGGGGCGAAACACTGAAGCTTTCTTT.

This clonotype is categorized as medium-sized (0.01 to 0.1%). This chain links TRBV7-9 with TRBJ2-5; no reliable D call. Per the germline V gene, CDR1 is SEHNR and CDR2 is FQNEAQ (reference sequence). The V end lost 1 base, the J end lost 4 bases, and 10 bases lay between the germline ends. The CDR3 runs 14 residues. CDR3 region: CASSLVMRSETQYF. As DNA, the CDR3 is TGTGCCAGCAGCTTAGTCATGAGGTCAGAGACCCAGTACTTC.

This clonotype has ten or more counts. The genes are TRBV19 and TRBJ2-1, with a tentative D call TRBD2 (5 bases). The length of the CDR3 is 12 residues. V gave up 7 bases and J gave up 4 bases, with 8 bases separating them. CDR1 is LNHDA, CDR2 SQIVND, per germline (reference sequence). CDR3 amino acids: CASTDYYNEQFF. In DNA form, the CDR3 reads TGTGCCAGTACTGACTATTACAATGAGCAGTTCTTC.

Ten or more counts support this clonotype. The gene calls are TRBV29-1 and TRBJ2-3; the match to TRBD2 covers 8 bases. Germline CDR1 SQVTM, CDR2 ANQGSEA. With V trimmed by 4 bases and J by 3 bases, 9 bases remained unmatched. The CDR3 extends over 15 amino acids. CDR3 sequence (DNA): TGCAGCGTTGTACGCCGGGAGGGGTTGACAGATACGCAGTATTTT. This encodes CSVVRREGLTDTQYF.

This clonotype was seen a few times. As DNA, the CDR3 is TGCAGTGCTAGACTCGGGACAAGGAACACTGAAGCTTTCTTT. It specifies CSARLGTRNTEAFF. The rearrangement uses TRBV20-1 and TRBJ1-1, with a tentative D call TRBD1 (6 bases). The CDR3 runs to 14 residues. CDR1 and CDR2 from the germline V gene are DFQATT and SNEGSKA (reference sequence). V lost 2 bases, J lost 1 base, and 11 bases lay in between.

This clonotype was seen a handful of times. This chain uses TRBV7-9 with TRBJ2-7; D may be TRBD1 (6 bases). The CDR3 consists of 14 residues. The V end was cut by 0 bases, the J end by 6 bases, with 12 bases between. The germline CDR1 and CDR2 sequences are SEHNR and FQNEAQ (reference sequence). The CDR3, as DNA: TGTGCCAGCAGCTTAGCAGTGGAAGGGGGCGAGCAGTACTTC. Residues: CASSLAVEGGEQYF.

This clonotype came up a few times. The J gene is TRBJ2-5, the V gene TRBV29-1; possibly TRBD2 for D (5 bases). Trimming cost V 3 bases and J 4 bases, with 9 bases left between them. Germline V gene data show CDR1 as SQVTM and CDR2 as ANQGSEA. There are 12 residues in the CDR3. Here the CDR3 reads CSVETGIETQYF. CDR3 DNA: TGCAGCGTTGAGACGGGAATAGAGACCCAGTACTTC. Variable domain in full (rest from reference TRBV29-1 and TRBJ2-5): SAVISQKPSRDICQRGTSLTIQCQVDSQVTMMFWYRQQPGQSLTLIATANQGSEATYESGFVIDKFPISRPNLTFSTLTVSNMSPEDSSIYLCSVETGIETQYFGPGTRLLVL.

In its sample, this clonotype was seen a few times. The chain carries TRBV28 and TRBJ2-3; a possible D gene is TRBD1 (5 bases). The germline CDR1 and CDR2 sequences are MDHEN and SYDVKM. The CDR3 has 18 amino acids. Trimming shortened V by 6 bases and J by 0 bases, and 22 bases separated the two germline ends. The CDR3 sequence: CASSLIPPRQKSTDTQYF. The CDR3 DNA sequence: TGTGCCAGCAGCCTAATCCCCCCGAGACAGAAAAGCACAGATACGCAGTATTTT.

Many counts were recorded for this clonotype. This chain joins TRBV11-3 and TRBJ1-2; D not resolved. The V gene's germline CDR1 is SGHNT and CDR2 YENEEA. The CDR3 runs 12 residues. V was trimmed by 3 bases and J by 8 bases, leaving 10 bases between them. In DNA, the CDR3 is TGTGCCAGCAGCTTTGGGGAACACGGCTACACCTTC. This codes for CASSFGEHGYTF.